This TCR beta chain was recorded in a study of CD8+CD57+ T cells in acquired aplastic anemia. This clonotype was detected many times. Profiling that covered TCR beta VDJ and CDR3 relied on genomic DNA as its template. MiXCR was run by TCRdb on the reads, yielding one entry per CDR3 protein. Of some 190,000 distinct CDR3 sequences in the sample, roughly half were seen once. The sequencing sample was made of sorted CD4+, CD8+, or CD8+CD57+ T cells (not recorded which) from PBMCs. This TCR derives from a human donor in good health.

CDR3 DNA sequence: TGTGCCAGCAGCTTAAGTAATTCACCCCTCCACTTT. Translated: CASSLSNSPLHF. V and J are TRBV11-2 and TRBJ1-6; the D is unclear. Germline CDR1 SGHAT, CDR2 FQNNGV. Deletions cut 2 bases from V and 6 bases from J, with 2 bases between. The CDR3 spans 12 residues.